This TCR beta chain emerged from a study of T cells after posttransplantation cyclophosphamide. Study outcomes and limitations: After PTCy, TRB diversity resembled that of CNI/methotrexate controls. Later blood repertoires were often dominated by clones from the donor CD8+ memory compartment. TRB overlap between skin or GI tissue T cells and blood was limited.

Germline loops: CDR1 ENHRY, CDR2 SYGVKD. This CDR3 is 12 amino acids long. The V end lost 2 bases, the J end lost 8 bases, and 9 bases lay between the germline ends. The repertoire was sequenced with immunoSEQ multiplex PCR; TCRdb's copy has only in-frame clones and lacks some. Captured here are around 12,000 clones, none seen once; the top ten comprise 26%. This clone was counted many times. Its target is unknown. Cyclophosphamide on days +3 and +4 followed busulfan-fludarabine conditioning and a marrow graft. Source: PBMCs, taken after allogeneic stem cell transplant with posttransplant cyclophosphamide. V gene TRBV10-3 combines with J gene TRBJ1-2; D gene uncertain. This receptor was taken from a female patient aged 40 to 50 who received an allogeneic stem cell transplant from a related donor, was CMV-positive, and had acute GVHD only. The graft donor may be the source of some T cells. CDR3: CAISEPPGGYTF. The CDR3 nucleotides are TGTGCCATCAGTGAGCCCCCCGGGGGCTACACCTTC.